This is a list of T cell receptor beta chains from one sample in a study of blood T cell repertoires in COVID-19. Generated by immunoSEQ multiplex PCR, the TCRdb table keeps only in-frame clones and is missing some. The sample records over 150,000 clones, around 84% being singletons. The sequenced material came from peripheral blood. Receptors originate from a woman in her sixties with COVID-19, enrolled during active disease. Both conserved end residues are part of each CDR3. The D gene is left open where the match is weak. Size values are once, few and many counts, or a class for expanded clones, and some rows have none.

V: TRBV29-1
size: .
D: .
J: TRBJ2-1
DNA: TGCAGCGTTGCGGTCCGCTACAATGAGCAGTTCTTC
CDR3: CSVAVRYNEQFF

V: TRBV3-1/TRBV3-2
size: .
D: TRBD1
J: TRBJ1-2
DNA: TGTGCCAGCAGCACGGACAGGCTGAGGGGCTACACCTTC
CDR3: CASSTDRLRGYTF

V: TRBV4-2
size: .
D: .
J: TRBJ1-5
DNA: TGTGCCAGCAGCCAGGGGACTCAGACGAATCAGCCCCAGCATTTT
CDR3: CASSQGTQTNQPQHF

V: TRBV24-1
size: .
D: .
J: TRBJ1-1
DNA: TGTGCCACCAGGGGGCGTCTGGGGACTGAAGCTTTCTTT
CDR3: CATRGRLGTEAFF

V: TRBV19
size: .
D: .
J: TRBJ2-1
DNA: TGTGCCAGTAGTTCGGACTTGAGCTCCTACAATGAGCAGTTCTTC
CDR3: CASSSDLSSYNEQFF

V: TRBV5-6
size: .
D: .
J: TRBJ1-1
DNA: TGTGCCAGCAGCTTCGGAACAGGGATGAACACTGAAGCTTTCTTT
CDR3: CASSFGTGMNTEAFF

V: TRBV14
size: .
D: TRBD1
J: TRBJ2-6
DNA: TGTGCCAGCAGCCTTAGGACAGGGGATCCCGGGGCCAACGTCCTGACTTTC
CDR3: CASSLRTGDPGANVLTF

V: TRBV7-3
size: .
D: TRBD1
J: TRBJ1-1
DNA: TGTGCCAGCAGCTCACAGGGGGCCGGCACTGAAGCTTTCTTT
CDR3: CASSSQGAGTEAFF

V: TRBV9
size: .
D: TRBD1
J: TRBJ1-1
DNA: TGTGCCAGCAGCGTGGGACAGGGGAAGCCTGAAGCTTTCTTT
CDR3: CASSVGQGKPEAFF

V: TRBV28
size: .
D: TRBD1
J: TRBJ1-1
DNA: TGTGCCAGCAGCCTCCCCAGGGGGACTGAAGCTTTCTTT
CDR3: CASSLPRGTEAFF

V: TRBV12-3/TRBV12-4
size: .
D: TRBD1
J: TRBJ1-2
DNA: TGTGCCAGCAGTCAGGACAGGGGCTATGGCTACACCTTC
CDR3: CASSQDRGYGYTF

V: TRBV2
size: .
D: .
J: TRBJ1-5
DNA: TGTGCCAGCAGTACAACAGGGAATTTGAATCAGCCCCAGCATTTT
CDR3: CASSTTGNLNQPQHF

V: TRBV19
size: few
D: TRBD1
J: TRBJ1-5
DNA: TGTGCCAGTAGTATCTCAAGCGTCGTCAGGGGGAATCAGCCCCAGCATTTT
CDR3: CASSISSVVRGNQPQHF

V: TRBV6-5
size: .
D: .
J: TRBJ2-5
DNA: TGTGCCAGCAGTTACCGCCGGGACTTCCAAGAGACCCAGTACTTC
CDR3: CASSYRRDFQETQYF

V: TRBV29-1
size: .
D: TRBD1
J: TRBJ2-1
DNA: TGCAGCGCCGGTCAGGGGGCGAGGTACAATGAGCAGTTCTTC
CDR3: CSAGQGARYNEQFF

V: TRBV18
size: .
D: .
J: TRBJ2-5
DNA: TGTGCCAGCCATCTCAAACAGGGGAGCGGGGAGACCCAGTACTTC
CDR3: CASHLKQGSGETQYF

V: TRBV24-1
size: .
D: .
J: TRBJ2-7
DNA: TGTGCCACCAGTGATTTGAAGGGGATAGGCCCCTACGAGCAGTACTTC
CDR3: CATSDLKGIGPYEQYF

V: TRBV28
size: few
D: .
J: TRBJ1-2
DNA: TGTGCCAGCAGTTTGGGGACACGGGCCGCGTTGAACACCTTC
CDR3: CASSLGTRAALNTF

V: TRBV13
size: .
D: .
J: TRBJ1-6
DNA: TGTGCCAGCCGGTACAAGGGGAACAATTCACCCCTCCACTTT
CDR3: CASRYKGNNSPLHF

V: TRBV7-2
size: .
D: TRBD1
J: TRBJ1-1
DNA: TGTGCCAGCAGCTTAGAAGTGCCCGGGACAGGATTTATGAACACTGAAGCTTTCTTT
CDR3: CASSLEVPGTGFMNTEAFF

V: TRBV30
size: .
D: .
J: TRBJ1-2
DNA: TGTGCCCACAGGACGGGGGGGAGATCGACTAACTATGGCTACACCTTC
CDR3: CAHRTGGRSTNYGYTF

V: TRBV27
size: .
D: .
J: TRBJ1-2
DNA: TGTGCCAGCAGTTTGGCGGGGAACTATGGCTACACCTTC
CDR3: CASSLAGNYGYTF